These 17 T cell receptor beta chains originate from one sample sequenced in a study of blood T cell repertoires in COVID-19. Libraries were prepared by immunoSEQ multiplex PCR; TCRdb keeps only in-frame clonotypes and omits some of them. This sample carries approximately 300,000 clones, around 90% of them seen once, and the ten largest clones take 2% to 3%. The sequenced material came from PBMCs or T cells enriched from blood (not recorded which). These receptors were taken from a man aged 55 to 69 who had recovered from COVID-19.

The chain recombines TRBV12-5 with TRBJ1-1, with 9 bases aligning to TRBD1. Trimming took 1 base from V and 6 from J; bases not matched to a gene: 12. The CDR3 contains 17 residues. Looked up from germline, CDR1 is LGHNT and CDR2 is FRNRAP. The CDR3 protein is CASGLGSWDRVTAEAFF. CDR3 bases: TGTGCTAGTGGTTTGGGCAGTTGGGACAGGGTAACGGCTGAAGCTTTCTTT.

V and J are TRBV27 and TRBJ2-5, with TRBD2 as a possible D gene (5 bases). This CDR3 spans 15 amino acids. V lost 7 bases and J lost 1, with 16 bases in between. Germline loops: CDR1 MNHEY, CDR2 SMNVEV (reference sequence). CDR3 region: CASMRRAVSQETQYF. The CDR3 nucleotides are TGTGCCAGCATGCGGCGGGCGGTTAGCCAAGAGACCCAGTACTTC.

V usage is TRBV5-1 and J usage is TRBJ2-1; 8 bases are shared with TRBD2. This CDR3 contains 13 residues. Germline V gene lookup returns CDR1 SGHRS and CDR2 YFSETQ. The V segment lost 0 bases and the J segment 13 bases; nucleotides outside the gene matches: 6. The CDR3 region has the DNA TGCGCCAGCAGCTTGGGGCTAGCGGGTGCTCAGTTCTTC. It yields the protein CASSLGLAGAQFF.

CDR3 nucleotide sequence: TGTGCCACCAGCAGAGCCCTCGCGGGACAGGGACTCTATGGCTACACCTTC. Its protein product is CATSRALAGQGLYGYTF. J is TRBJ1-2 and V is TRBV15; 9 bases fit TRBD1. V trimming: 1 base; J trimming: 4 bases; junction bases outside the gene matches: 10. The CDR3 is 17 amino acids. CDR1 and CDR2 from the germline V gene are LNHNV and YYDKDF (reference sequence).

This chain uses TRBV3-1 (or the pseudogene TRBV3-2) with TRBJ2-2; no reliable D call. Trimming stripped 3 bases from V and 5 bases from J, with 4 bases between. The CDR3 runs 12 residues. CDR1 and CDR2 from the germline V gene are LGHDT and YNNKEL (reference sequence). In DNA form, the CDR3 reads TGTGCCAGCAGCCACAGGACCGGGGAGCTGTTTTTT. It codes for CASSHRTGELFF.

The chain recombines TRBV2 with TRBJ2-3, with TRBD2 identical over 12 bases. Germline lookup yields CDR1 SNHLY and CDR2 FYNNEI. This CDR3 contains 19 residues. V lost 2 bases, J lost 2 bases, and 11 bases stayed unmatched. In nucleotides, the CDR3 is TGTGCCAGCAGTGAACCCTCCGGGACTAGCGGGCCATACACAGATACGCAGTATTTT. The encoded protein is CASSEPSGTSGPYTDTQYF.

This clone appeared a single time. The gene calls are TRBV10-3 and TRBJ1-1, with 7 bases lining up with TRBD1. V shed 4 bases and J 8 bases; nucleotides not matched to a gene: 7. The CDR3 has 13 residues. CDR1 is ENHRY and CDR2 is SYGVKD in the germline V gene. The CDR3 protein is CAISVRGPPEAFF. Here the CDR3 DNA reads TGTGCCATCAGTGTTAGGGGGCCGCCGGAAGCTTTCTTT.

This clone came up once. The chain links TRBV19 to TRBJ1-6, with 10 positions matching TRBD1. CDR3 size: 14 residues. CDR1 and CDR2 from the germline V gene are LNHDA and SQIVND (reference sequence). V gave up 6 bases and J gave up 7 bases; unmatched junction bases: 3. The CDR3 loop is CASRTTGGNSPLHF. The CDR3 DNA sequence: TGTGCCAGTAGGACGACAGGGGGCAATTCACCCCTCCACTTT.

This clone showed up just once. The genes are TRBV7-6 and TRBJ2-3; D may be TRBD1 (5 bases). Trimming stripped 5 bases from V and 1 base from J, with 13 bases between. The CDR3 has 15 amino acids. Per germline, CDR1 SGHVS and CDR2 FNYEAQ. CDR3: CASSPLEGGTDTQYF. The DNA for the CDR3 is TGTGCCAGCAGCCCACTCGAAGGGGGCACAGATACGCAGTATTTT.

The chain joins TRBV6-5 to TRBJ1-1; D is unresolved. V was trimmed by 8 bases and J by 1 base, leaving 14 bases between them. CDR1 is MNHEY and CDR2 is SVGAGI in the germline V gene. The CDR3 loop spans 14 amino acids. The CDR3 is CASSATGKNTEAFF. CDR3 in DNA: TGTGCCAGCTCCGCTACGGGGAAGAACACTGAAGCTTTCTTT.

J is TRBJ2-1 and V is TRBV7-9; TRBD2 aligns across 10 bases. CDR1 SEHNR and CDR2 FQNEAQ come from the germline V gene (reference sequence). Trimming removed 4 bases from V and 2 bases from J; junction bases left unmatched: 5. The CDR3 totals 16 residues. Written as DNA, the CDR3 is TGTGCCAGCAGCTCGACTAGCGGGCCCCCCTACAATGAGCAGTTCTTC. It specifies CASSSTSGPPYNEQFF.

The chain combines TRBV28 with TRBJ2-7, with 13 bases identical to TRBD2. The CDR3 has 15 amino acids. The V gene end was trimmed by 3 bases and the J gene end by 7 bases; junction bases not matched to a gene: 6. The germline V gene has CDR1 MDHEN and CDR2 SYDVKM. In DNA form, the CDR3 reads TGTGCCAGCAGTTTCCATCGACTAGCGGGAGGAGAGCAGTACTTC. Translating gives CASSFHRLAGGEQYF.

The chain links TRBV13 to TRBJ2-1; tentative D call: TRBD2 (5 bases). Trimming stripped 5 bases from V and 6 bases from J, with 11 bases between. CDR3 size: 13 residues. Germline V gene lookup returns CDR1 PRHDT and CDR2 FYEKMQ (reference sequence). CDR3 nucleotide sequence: TGTGCCAGCAGCCCGAGGGCTGGCAATGAGCAGTTCTTC. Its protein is CASSPRAGNEQFF.

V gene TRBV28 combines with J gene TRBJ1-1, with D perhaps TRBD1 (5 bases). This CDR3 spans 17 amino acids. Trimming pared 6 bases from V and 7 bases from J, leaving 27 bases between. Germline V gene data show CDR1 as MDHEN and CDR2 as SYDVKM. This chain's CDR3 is CASRDYQGARLDNEAFF. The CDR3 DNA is TGTGCCAGCAGGGATTATCAGGGTGCGAGGCTTGACAATGAAGCTTTCTTT.

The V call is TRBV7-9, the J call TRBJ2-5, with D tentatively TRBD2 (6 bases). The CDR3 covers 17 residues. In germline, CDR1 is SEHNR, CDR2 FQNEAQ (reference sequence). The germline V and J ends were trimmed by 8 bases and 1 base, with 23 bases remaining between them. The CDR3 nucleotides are TGTGCCAGCCTATGGGGCGGGACTCTCACAGGCCAAGAGACCCAGTACTTC. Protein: CASLWGGTLTGQETQYF.

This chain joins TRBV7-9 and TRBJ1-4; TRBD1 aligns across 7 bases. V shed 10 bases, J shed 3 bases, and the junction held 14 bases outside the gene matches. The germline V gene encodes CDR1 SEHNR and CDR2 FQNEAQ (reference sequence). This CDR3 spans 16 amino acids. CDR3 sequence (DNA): TGTGCCACTCACAGGGGCAGCCGGCAGGCTAATGAAAAACTGTTTTTT. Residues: CATHRGSRQANEKLFF.

CDR3 region: CAWSKGVTEQFF. For the CDR3, the DNA is TGTGCCTGGAGTAAGGGGGTTACTGAGCAGTTCTTC. The rearrangement links TRBV30 to TRBJ2-1, with D possibly matching TRBD1 (6 bases). Germline values: CDR1 GTSNPN, CDR2 SVGIG (reference sequence). The CDR3 is made up of 12 amino acids. Trimming removed 2 bases from V and 9 bases from J, with 11 bases in between.